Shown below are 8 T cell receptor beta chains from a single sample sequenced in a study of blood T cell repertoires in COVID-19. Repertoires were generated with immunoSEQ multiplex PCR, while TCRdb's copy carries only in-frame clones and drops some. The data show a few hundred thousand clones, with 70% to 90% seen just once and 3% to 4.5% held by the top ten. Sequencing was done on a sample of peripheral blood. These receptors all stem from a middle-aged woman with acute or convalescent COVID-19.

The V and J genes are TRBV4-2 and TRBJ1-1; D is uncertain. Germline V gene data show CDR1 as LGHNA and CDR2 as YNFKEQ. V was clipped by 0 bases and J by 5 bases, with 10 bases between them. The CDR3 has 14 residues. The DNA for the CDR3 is TGTGCCAGCAGCCAAGAACTTGGGAGTACTGAAGCTTTCTTT. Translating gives CASSQELGSTEAFF.

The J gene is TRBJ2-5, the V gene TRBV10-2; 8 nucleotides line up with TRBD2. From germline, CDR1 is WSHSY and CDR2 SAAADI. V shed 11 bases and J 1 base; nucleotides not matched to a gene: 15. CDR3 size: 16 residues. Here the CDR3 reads CASRKGAGALQETQYF. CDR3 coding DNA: TGCGCCTCTCGAAAGGGAGCGGGGGCTCTCCAAGAGACCCAGTACTTC.

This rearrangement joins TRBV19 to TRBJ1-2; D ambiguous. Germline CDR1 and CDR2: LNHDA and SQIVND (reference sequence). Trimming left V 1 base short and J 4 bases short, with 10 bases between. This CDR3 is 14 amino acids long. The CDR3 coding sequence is TGTGCCAGTAGTATAGGGCCAGGAAGCTATGGCTACACCTTC. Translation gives CASSIGPGSYGYTF.

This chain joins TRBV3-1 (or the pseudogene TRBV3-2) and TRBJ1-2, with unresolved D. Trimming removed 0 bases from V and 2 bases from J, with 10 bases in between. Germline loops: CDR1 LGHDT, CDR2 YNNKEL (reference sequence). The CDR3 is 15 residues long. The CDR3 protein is CASSQDSRSNYGYTF. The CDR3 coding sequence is TGTGCCAGCAGCCAAGACTCCAGGTCAAACTATGGCTACACCTTC.

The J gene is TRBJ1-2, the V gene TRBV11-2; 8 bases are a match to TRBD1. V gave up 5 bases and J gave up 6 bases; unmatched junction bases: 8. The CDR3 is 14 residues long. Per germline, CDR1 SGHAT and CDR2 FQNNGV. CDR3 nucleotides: TGTGCCAGCAGCCCCGGACAGGGAAAGGATGGCTACACCTTC. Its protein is CASSPGQGKDGYTF.

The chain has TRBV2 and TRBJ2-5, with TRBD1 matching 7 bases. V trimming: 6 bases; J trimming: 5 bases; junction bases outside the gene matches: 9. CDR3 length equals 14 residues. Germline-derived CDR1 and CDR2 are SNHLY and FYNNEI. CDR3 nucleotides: TGTGCCAGCAGCGGGACAGTCGGTTCGGAGACCCAGTACTTC. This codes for CASSGTVGSETQYF.

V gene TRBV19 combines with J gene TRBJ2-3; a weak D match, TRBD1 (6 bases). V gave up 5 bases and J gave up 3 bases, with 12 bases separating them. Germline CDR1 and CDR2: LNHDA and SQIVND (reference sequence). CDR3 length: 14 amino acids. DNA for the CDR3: TGTGCCAGTAGTTCACAGGGATCGACAGATACGCAGTATTTT. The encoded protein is CASSSQGSTDTQYF. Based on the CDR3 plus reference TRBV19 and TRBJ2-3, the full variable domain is DGGITQSPKYLFRKEGQNVTLSCEQNLNHDAMYWYRQDPGQGLRLIYYSQIVNDFQKGDIAEGYSVSREKKESFPLTVTSAQKNPTAFYLCASSSQGSTDTQYFGPGTRLTVL.

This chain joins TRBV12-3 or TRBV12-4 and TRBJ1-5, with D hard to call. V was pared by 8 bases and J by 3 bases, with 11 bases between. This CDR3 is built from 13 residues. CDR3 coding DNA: TGTGCCAGCCACCAGAATCTCAATCAGCCCCAGCATTTT. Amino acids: CASHQNLNQPQHF.